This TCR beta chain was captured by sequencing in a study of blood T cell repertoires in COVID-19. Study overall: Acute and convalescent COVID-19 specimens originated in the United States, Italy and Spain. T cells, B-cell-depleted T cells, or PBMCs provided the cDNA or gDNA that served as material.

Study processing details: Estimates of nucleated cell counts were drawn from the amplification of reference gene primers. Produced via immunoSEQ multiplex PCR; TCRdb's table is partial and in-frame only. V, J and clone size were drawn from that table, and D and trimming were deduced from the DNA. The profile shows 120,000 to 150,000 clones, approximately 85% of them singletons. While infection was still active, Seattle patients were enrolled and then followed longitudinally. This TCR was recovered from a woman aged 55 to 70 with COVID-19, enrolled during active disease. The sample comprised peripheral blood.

The CDR3: CASSQPPGLAGAGELFF. The CDR3 nucleotides read TGCGCCAGCAGCCAACCACCGGGACTAGCGGGGGCCGGGGAGCTGTTTTTT. The V call is TRBV4-1, the J call TRBJ2-2; 14 nucleotides match TRBD2. The CDR3 runs to 17 residues. V trimming: 2 bases; J trimming: 6 bases; junction bases outside the gene matches: 5. Germline CDR1 and CDR2: MGHRA and YSYEKL.